The rows below give T cell receptor beta chains drawn from one sample of a study of blood T cells in healthy people across ages. TCRdb reprocessed the 5' RACE reads via MiXCR and lists one record per CDR3 protein. The table has approximately 1,700,000 distinct CDR3 sequences, about two fifths seen once. What was sequenced was blood. The receptors come from a human donor in good health. The CDR3 runs from the conserved cysteine through the conserved F or W. Fields, in order: V gene, clone size, D gene, J gene, CDR3 DNA, CDR3 protein. D genes are given only for firm matches. A clone size is listed for some rows: how often the clone was seen (once, few, many), or a class if it is expanded.

v_gene: TRBV7-3; abundance: -; d_gene: TRBD2; j_gene: TRBJ2-3; CDR3nt: TGTGCCAGCAGCCACGAACTAGCGGGCACAGATACGCAGTATTTT; CDR3aa: CASSHELAGTDTQYF
v_gene: TRBV20-1; abundance: few; d_gene: -; j_gene: TRBJ2-7; CDR3nt: TGTAGTGCTAGGGGACTTGCGGGGGCAGTCTCCTACGAGCAGTACTTC; CDR3aa: CSARGLAGAVSYEQYF
v_gene: TRBV12-3/TRBV12-4; abundance: -; d_gene: -; j_gene: TRBJ2-1; CDR3nt: TGTGCCAACAGTTTAGAGGACACTCTTCGCAATGAGCAGTTCTTC; CDR3aa: CANSLEDTLRNEQFF
v_gene: TRBV6-6; abundance: few; d_gene: -; j_gene: TRBJ1-5; CDR3nt: TGTGCCAGCAGTTACGGGACTCCGAGCAATCAGCCCCAGCATTTT; CDR3aa: CASSYGTPSNQPQHF
v_gene: TRBV27; abundance: -; d_gene: TRBD2; j_gene: TRBJ2-4; CDR3nt: TGTGCCAGCAGTCACGGGGGGGGGAGGAACATTCAGTACTTC; CDR3aa: CASSHGGGRNIQYF
v_gene: TRBV7-2; abundance: few; d_gene: -; j_gene: TRBJ1-2; CDR3nt: TGTGCCAGCAGCCCGAGCGTAACGGACTCGGGAGGCGAAAACTATGGCTACACCTTC; CDR3aa: CASSPSVTDSGGENYGYTF
v_gene: TRBV4-3; abundance: -; d_gene: TRBD1; j_gene: TRBJ2-7; CDR3nt: TGCGCCAGCGGCCAATGGTCGGGGCAGGGGGCCTACGAGCAGTACTTC; CDR3aa: CASGQWSGQGAYEQYF
v_gene: TRBV12-3/TRBV12-4; abundance: few; d_gene: -; j_gene: TRBJ2-7; CDR3nt: TGTGCCAGCAGTTCGGGGTTCGACGAGCAGTACTTC; CDR3aa: CASSSGFDEQYF
v_gene: TRBV12-3/TRBV12-4; abundance: -; d_gene: -; j_gene: TRBJ2-5; CDR3nt: TGTGCCAGCAGTTTGGGGGAGGTGGGAGAGACCCAGTACTTC; CDR3aa: CASSLGEVGETQYF
v_gene: TRBV5-5; abundance: few; d_gene: TRBD1; j_gene: TRBJ2-7; CDR3nt: TGTGCCAGCAGCTTTTCCGGGACAGGGCTTTTCTACGAGCAGTACTTC; CDR3aa: CASSFSGTGLFYEQYF
v_gene: TRBV12-3/TRBV12-4; abundance: few; d_gene: -; j_gene: TRBJ1-2; CDR3nt: TGTGCCAGCAGTATAAACAGGGACTATGGCTACACCTTC; CDR3aa: CASSINRDYGYTF
v_gene: TRBV9; abundance: -; d_gene: TRBD2; j_gene: TRBJ2-1; CDR3nt: TGTGCCAGCAGCTCCTGGACTAGCGGGGACGGTGAGCAGTTCTTC; CDR3aa: CASSSWTSGDGEQFF
v_gene: TRBV20-1; abundance: -; d_gene: -; j_gene: TRBJ2-1; CDR3nt: TGCAGGGCTAGACCCAGGGAAGAGCAGTTCTTC; CDR3aa: CRARPREEQFF
v_gene: TRBV10-3; abundance: -; d_gene: -; j_gene: TRBJ2-3; CDR3nt: TGTGCCATCAGTGACATGGGATCTCATACGCGGTATTTT; CDR3aa: CAISDMGSHTRYF
v_gene: TRBV5-6; abundance: few; d_gene: TRBD2; j_gene: TRBJ2-1; CDR3nt: TGTGCCAGCAGCTTGGCCCGGGGGGTCCCATACAATGAGCAGTTCTTC; CDR3aa: CASSLARGVPYNEQFF
v_gene: TRBV28; abundance: -; d_gene: -; j_gene: TRBJ2-7; CDR3nt: TGTGCCAGCAGTTTATTCGGGTACTACGAGCAGTACTTC; CDR3aa: CASSLFGYYEQYF
v_gene: TRBV28; abundance: -; d_gene: -; j_gene: TRBJ2-7; CDR3nt: TGTGCCAGCGTTTCGGTGGTAGGGTGGAGGAACGAGCAGTACTTC; CDR3aa: CASVSVVGWRNEQYF
v_gene: TRBV27; abundance: -; d_gene: -; j_gene: TRBJ1-1; CDR3nt: TGTGCCAGCAGTTTATGTCGTCGTGGGACTGAAGCTTTCTTT; CDR3aa: CASSLCRRGTEAFF
v_gene: TRBV7-2; abundance: few; d_gene: -; j_gene: TRBJ2-4; CDR3nt: TGTGCCAGCAGCTTATGGGCTCAAAACATTCAGTACTTC; CDR3aa: CASSLWAQNIQYF
v_gene: TRBV7-2; abundance: -; d_gene: TRBD1; j_gene: TRBJ1-3; CDR3nt: TGTGCCAGCAGCGCCTCAGGGGGACGTCGAAACACCATATATTTT; CDR3aa: CASSASGGRRNTIYF
v_gene: TRBV28; abundance: -; d_gene: TRBD2; j_gene: TRBJ2-7; CDR3nt: TGTGCCAGCAGCCTAGCGGCGAGCTGCTACGAGCAGTACTTC; CDR3aa: CASSLAASCYEQYF
v_gene: TRBV6-4; abundance: -; d_gene: -; j_gene: TRBJ2-1; CDR3nt: TGTGCCAGCAGTGACAGGCAGAATGAGCAGTTCTTC; CDR3aa: CASSDRQNEQFF
v_gene: TRBV20-1; abundance: few; d_gene: -; j_gene: TRBJ1-1; CDR3nt: TGCAGTGCTACCGACAAGAACACTGAAGCTTTCTTT; CDR3aa: CSATDKNTEAFF
v_gene: TRBV4-2; abundance: -; d_gene: -; j_gene: TRBJ2-3; CDR3nt: TGTGCCGGCAGCCACTACTTAGCGGCCACAGATACGCGGTATTTT; CDR3aa: CAGSHYLAATDTRYF
v_gene: TRBV4-3; abundance: -; d_gene: TRBD2; j_gene: TRBJ2-3; CDR3nt: TGCGCCAGCAGCCGTGTAGCGGGGGGCAGCACAGATACGCAGTATTTT; CDR3aa: CASSRVAGGSTDTQYF
v_gene: TRBV6-5; abundance: few; d_gene: -; j_gene: TRBJ1-4; CDR3nt: TGTGCCAGCAAAACAACCTACGGAGAAAAACTGTTTTTT; CDR3aa: CASKTTYGEKLFF
v_gene: TRBV7-2; abundance: few; d_gene: -; j_gene: TRBJ2-5; CDR3nt: TGTGCCAGCAGCCTCCAAGAGGGACGCCAGGAGACCCAGTACTTC; CDR3aa: CASSLQEGRQETQYF
v_gene: TRBV7-2; abundance: -; d_gene: -; j_gene: TRBJ2-7; CDR3nt: TGTGCCAGCAGCTTATGGGGGGCGCCCTCTTCCTACGAGCAGTACTTC; CDR3aa: CASSLWGAPSSYEQYF
v_gene: TRBV6-6; abundance: few; d_gene: TRBD2; j_gene: TRBJ2-7; CDR3nt: TGTGCCAGCCACTCGGTCAGCGGGAGCTCCTACGAGCAGTACTTC; CDR3aa: CASHSVSGSSYEQYF
v_gene: TRBV12-3/TRBV12-4; abundance: few; d_gene: TRBD2; j_gene: TRBJ2-7; CDR3nt: TGTGCCAGCAGTTTTAGTCCTAGCGGGCGAGGATACGAGCAGTACTTC; CDR3aa: CASSFSPSGRGYEQYF
v_gene: TRBV7-9; abundance: -; d_gene: -; j_gene: TRBJ2-3; CDR3nt: TGTGCCAGCAGCGCGTCGGTAGAGGATACGCAGTATTTT; CDR3aa: CASSASVEDTQYF
v_gene: TRBV20-1; abundance: -; d_gene: -; j_gene: TRBJ2-6; CDR3nt: TGCAGTGCTAGAGATCGGTTCGGGGGCTTCTCTGGGACCAACGTCCTGACTTTC; CDR3aa: CSARDRFGGFSGTNVLTF
v_gene: TRBV30; abundance: -; d_gene: -; j_gene: TRBJ1-2; CDR3nt: TGTGCCTGGAGTGACCCTCCGGTTAGGTACACCTTC; CDR3aa: CAWSDPPVRYTF
v_gene: TRBV20-1; abundance: -; d_gene: TRBD1; j_gene: TRBJ2-7; CDR3nt: TGCAGTGTTCCGGGACAGGTCATTTACGAGCAGTACTTC; CDR3aa: CSVPGQVIYEQYF
v_gene: TRBV9; abundance: few; d_gene: -; j_gene: TRBJ2-5; CDR3nt: TGTGCCAGCAGCGTAGAGGGTAGGGAGACCCAGTACTTC; CDR3aa: CASSVEGRETQYF
v_gene: TRBV11-2; abundance: -; d_gene: TRBD1; j_gene: TRBJ2-7; CDR3nt: TGTGTCAGCAGCTCACCTCCTCCTCACCGGGACAGGGGGCTATATTTCTACGAGCAGTACTTC; CDR3aa: CVSSSPPPHRDRGLYFYEQYF